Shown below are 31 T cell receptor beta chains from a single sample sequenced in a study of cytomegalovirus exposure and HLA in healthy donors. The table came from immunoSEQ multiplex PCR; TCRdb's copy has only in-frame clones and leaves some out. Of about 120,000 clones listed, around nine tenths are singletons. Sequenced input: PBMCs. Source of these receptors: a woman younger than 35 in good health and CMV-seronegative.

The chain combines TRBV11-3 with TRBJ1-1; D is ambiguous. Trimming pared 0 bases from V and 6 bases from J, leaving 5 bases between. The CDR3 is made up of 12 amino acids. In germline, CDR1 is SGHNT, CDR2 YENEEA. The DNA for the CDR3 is TGTGCCAGCAGCTTAGAGGCAGCTGAAGCTTTCTTT. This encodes CASSLEAAEAFF.

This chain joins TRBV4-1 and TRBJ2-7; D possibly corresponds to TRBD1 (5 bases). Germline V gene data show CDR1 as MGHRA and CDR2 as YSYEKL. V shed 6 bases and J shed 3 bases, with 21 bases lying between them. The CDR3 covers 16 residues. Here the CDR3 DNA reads TGCGCCAGCAGTCAAACGGCGGCACAGGAGATCTACGAGCAGTACTTC. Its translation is CASSQTAAQEIYEQYF.

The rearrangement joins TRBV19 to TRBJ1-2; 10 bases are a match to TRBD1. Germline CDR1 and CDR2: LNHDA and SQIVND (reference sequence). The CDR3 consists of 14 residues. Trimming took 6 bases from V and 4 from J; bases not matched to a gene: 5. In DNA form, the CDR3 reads TGTGCCAGTAGCTGGGGACAGGGGTCCTATGGCTACACCTTC. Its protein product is CASSWGQGSYGYTF. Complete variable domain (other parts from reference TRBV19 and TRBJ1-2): DGGITQSPKYLFRKEGQNVTLSCEQNLNHDAMYWYRQDPGQGLRLIYYSQIVNDFQKGDIAEGYSVSREKKESFPLTVTSAQKNPTAFYLCASSWGQGSYGYTFGSGTRLTVV.

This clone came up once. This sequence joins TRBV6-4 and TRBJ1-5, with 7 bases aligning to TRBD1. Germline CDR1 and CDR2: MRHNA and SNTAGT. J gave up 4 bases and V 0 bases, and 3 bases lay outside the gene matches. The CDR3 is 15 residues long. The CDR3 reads CASSDSAGGNQPQHF. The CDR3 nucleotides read TGTGCCAGCAGTGACTCGGCAGGGGGAAATCAGCCCCAGCATTTT.

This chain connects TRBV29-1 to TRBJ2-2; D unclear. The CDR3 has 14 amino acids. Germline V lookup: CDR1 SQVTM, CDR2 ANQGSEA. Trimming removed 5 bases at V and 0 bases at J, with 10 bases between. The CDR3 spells CSVTAQANTGELFF. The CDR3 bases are TGCAGCGTTACTGCCCAGGCGAACACCGGGGAGCTGTTTTTT.

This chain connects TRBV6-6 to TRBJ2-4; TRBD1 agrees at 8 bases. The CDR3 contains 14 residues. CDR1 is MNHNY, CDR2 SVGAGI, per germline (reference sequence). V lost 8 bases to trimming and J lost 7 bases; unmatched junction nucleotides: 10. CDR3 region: CASVPPGGSNIQYF. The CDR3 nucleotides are TGTGCCAGCGTACCTCCAGGGGGCTCTAACATTCAGTACTTC.

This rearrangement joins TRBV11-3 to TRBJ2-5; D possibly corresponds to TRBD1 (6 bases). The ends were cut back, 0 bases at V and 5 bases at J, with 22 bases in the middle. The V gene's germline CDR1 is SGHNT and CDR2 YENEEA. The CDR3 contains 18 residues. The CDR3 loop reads CASSLDRGGPRGKETQYF. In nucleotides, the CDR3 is TGTGCCAGCAGCTTAGATAGGGGCGGGCCCAGGGGTAAGGAGACCCAGTACTTC. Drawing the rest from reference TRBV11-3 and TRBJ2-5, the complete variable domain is EAGVVQSPRYKIIEKKQPVAFWCNPISGHNTLYWYLQNLGQGPELLIRYENEEAVDDSQLPKDRFSAERLKGVDSTLKIQPAELGDSAVYLCASSLDRGGPRGKETQYFGPGTRLLVL.

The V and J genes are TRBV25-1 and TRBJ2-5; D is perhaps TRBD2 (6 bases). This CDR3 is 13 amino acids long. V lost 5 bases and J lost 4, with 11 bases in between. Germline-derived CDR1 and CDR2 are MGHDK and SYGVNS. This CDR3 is CASSRGGIETQYF. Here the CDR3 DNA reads TGTGCCAGCAGTCGTGGCGGGATAGAGACCCAGTACTTC.

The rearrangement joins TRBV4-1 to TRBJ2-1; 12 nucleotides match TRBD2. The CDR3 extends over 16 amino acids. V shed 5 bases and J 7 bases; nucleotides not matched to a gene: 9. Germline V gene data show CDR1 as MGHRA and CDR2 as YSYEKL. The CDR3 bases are TGCGCCAGCAGCTCCGCAGGACTAGCGGGGTCTAATGAGCAGTTCTTC. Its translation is CASSSAGLAGSNEQFF.

Written as DNA, the CDR3 is TGCGCCAGCAGCTTGGGGGACACAAGCAGCAATCAGCCCCAGCATTTT. Translated: CASSLGDTSSNQPQHF. The V and J genes are TRBV5-1 and TRBJ1-5, with D maybe TRBD1 (6 bases). The germline V gene encodes CDR1 SGHRS and CDR2 YFSETQ. This CDR3 is built from 16 residues. Between the trimmed V and J ends, which lost 0 bases and 1 base, there was a span of 11 bases.

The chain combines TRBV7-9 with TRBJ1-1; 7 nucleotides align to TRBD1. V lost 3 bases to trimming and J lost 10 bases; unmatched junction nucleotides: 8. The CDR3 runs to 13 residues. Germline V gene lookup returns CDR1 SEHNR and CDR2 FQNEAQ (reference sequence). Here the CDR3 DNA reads TGTGCCAGCAGCTTCCCAGGGGGAATAGGAGCTTTCTTT. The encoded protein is CASSFPGGIGAFF.

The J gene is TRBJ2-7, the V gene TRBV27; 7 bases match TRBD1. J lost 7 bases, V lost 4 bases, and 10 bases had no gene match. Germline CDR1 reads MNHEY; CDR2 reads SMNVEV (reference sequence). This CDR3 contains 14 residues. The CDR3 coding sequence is TGTGCCAGCAGTTACACGACAGGGTTCCGTGAGCAGTACTTC. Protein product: CASSYTTGFREQYF.

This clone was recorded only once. This CDR3 reads CASRVDRGEQYF. CDR3 nucleotide sequence: TGTGCCAGCAGAGTAGACAGGGGGGAGCAGTACTTC. J is TRBJ2-7 and V is TRBV6-5; 9 nucleotides match TRBD1. In germline, CDR1 is MNHEY, CDR2 SVGAGI. The junction had 4 bases not matched to a gene; V was cut back by 6 bases and J by 7 bases. The CDR3 is made up of 12 amino acids.

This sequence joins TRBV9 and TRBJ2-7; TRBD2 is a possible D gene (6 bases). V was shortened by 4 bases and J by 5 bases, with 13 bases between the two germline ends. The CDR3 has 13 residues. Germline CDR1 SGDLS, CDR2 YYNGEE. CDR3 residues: CASSLRPGDEQYF. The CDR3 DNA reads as TGTGCCAGCAGCCTTAGGCCGGGGGACGAGCAGTACTTC.

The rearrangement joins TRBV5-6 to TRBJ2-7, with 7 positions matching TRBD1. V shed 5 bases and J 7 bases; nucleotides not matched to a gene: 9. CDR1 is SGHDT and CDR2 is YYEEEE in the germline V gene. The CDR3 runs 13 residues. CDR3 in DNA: TGTGCCAGCAGTCACTACAGGGGATATGAGCAGTACTTC. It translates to CASSHYRGYEQYF.

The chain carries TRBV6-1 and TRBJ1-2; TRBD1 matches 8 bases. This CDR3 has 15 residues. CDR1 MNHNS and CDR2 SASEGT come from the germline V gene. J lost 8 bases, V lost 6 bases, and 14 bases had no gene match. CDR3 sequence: CASSLGTGERRGYTF. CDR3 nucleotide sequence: TGTGCCAGCAGCCTAGGGACAGGAGAGCGGAGGGGCTACACCTTC.

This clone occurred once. The chain's CDR3 is CASSIGSPSGDTQYF. The CDR3 nucleotides read TGTGCCAGTAGTATTGGGTCTCCCTCGGGAGATACGCAGTATTTT. V usage is TRBV19 and J usage is TRBJ2-3; the D is unclear. V lost 3 bases and J 5 bases, leaving 15 bases between the germline ends. The length of the CDR3 is 15 residues. Germline V gives CDR1 LNHDA, CDR2 SQIVND (reference sequence).

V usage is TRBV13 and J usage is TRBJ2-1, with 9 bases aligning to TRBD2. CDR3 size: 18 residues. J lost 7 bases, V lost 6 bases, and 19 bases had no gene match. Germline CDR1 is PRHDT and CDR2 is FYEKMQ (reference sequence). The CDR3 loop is CASSHRKGGTSSWNEQFF. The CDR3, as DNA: TGTGCCAGCAGTCATAGAAAGGGTGGGACTAGCTCTTGGAATGAGCAGTTCTTC.

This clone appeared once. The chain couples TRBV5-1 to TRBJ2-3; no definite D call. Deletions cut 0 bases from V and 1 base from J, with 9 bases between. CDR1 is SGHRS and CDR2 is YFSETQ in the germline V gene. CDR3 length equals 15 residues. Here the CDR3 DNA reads TGCGCCAGCAGCTTGGAGCTACCGCGCACAGATACGCAGTATTTT. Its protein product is CASSLELPRTDTQYF. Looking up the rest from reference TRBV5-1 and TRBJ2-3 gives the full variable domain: KAGVTQTPRYLIKTRGQQVTLSCSPISGHRSVSWYQQTPGQGLQFLFEYFSETQRNKGNFPGRFSGRQFSNSRSEMNVSTLELGDSALYLCASSLELPRTDTQYFGPGTRLTVL.

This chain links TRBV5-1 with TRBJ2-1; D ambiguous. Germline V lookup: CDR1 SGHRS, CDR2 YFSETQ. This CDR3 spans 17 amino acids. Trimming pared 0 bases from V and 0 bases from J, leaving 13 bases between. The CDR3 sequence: CASSLVGSWSSYNEQFF. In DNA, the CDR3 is TGCGCCAGCAGCTTGGTCGGGTCTTGGAGCTCCTACAATGAGCAGTTCTTC.

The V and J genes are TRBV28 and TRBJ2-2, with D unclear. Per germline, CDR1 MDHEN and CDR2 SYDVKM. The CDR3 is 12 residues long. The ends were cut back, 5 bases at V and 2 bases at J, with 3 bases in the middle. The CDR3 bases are TGTGCCAGCAGTGGCAACACCGGGGAGCTGTTTTTT. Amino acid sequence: CASSGNTGELFF.

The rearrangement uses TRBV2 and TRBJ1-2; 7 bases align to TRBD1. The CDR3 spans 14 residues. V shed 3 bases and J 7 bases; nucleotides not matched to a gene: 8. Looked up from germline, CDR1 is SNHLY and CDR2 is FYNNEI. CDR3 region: CASSEDRYVPGYTF. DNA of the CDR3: TGTGCCAGCAGTGAGGACAGGTATGTCCCTGGCTACACCTTC.

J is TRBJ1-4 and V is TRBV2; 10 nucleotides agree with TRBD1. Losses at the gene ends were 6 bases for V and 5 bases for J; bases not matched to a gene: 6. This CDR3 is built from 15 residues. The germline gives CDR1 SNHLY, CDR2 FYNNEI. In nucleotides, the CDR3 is TGTGCCAGCAGCCGTCCGGGACAGGGGAATGAAAAACTGTTTTTT. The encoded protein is CASSRPGQGNEKLFF.

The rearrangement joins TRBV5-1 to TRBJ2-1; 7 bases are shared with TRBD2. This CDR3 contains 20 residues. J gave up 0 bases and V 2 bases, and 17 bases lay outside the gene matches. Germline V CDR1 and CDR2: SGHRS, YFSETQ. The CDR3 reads CASSFDRLAEVLRSYNEQFF. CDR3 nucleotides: TGCGCCAGCAGCTTTGATAGACTAGCAGAGGTCCTCCGCTCCTACAATGAGCAGTTCTTC.

CDR3 DNA sequence: TGTGCCAGCAGCTTAAGGGGAGGGGGAAGGAGTACTGAAGCTTTCTTT. Its protein product is CASSLRGGGRSTEAFF. V is TRBV7-6 and J is TRBJ1-1; weak D call: TRBD1 (6 bases). CDR1 is SGHVS, CDR2 FNYEAQ, per germline. The CDR3 totals 16 residues. Trimming left V 2 bases short and J 5 bases short, with 18 bases between.

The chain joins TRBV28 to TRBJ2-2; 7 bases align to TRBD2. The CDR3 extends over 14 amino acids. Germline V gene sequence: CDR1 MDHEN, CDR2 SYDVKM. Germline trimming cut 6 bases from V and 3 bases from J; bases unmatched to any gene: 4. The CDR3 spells CASRERGYTGELFF. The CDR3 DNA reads TGTGCCAGCAGGGAGCGGGGTTACACCGGGGAGCTGTTTTTT.

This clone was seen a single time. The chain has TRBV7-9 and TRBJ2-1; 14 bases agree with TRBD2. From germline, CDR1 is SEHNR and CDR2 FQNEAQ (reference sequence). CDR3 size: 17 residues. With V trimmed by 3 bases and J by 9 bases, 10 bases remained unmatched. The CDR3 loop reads CASSFLGLAGVVREQFF. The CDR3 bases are TGTGCCAGCAGCTTCTTGGGACTAGCGGGAGTCGTTCGTGAGCAGTTCTTC. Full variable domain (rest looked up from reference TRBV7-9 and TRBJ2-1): DTGVSQNPRHKITKRGQNVTFRCDPISEHNRLYWYRQTLGQGPEFLTYFQNEAQLEKSRLLSDRFSAERPKGSFSTLEIQRTEQGDSAMYLCASSFLGLAGVVREQFFGPGTRLTVL.

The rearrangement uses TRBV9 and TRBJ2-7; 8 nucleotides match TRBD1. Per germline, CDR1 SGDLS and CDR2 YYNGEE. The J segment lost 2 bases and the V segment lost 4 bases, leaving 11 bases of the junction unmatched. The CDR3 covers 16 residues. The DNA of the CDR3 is TGTGCCAGCAGCTCCCCCCCGACAGGGGACACCTACGAGCAGTACTTC. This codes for CASSSPPTGDTYEQYF. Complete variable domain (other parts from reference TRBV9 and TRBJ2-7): DSGVTQTPKHLITATGQRVTLRCSPRSGDLSVYWYQQSLDQGLQFLIQYYNGEERAKGNILERFSAQQFPDLHSELNLSSLELGDSALYFCASSSPPTGDTYEQYFGPGTRLTVT.

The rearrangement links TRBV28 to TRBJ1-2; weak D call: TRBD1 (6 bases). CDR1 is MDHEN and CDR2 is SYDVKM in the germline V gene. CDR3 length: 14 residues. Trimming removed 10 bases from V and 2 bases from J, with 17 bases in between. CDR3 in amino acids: CATKVTGNNYGYTF. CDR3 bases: TGTGCCACGAAGGTTACAGGGAACAACTATGGCTACACCTTC.

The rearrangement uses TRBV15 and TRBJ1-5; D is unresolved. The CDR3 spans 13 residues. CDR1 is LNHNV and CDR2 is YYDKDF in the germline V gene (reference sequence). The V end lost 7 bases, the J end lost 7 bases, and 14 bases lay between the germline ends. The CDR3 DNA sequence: TGTGCCACCAAAGAAACTACGGGGCAGCCCCAGCATTTT. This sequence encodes CATKETTGQPQHF.

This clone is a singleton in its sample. The CDR3 DNA is TGCGCCAGCAGCCAAGAGGGGGGGCCTTGGGATACGCAGTATTTT. The encoded protein is CASSQEGGPWDTQYF. The genes are TRBV4-1 and TRBJ2-3, with a weak D call TRBD2 (7 bases). This CDR3 has 15 residues. Trimming stripped 0 bases from V and 6 bases from J, with 13 bases between. Germline lookup yields CDR1 MGHRA and CDR2 YSYEKL.